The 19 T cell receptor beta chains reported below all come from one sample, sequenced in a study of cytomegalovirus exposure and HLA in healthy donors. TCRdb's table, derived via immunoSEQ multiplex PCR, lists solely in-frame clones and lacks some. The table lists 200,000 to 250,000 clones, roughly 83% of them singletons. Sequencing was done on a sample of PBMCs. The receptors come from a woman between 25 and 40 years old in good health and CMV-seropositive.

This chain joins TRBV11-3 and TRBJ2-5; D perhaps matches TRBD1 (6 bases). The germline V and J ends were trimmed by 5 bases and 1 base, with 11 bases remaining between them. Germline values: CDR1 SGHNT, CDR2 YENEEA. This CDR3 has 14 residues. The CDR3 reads CASSARQVQETQYF. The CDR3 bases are TGTGCCAGCAGCGCCCGACAGGTCCAAGAGACCCAGTACTTC.

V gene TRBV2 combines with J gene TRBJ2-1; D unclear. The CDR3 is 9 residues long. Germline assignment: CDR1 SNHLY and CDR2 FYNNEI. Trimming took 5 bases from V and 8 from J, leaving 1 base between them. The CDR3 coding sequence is TGTGCCAGCAGTTATGAGCAGTTCTTC. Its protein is CASSYEQFF.

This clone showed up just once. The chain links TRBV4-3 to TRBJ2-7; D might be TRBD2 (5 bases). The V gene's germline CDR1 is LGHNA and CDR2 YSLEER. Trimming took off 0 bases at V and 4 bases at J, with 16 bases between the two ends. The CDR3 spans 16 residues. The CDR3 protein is CASSQDSSGLSYEQYF. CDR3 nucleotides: TGCGCCAGCAGCCAAGATTCCAGCGGACTGAGTTACGAGCAGTACTTC.

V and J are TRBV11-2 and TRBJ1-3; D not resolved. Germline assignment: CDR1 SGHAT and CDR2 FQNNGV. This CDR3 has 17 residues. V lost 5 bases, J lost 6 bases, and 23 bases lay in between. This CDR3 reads CASSPSRTSFSLNTIYF. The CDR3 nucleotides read TGTGCCAGCAGCCCCTCCCGAACATCTTTCTCCCTAAACACCATATATTTT. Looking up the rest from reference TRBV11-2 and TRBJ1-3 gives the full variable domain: EAGVAQSPRYKIIEKRQSVAFWCNPISGHATLYWYQQILGQGPKLLIQFQNNGVVDDSQLPKDRFSAERLKGVDSTLKIQPAKLEDSAVYLCASSPSRTSFSLNTIYFGEGSWLTVV.

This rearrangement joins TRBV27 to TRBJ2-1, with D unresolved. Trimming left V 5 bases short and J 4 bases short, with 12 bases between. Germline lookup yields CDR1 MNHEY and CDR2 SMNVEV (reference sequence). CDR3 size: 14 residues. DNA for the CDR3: TGTGCCAGCAGTGTCGGTGGAAGTTACAATGAGCAGTTCTTC. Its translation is CASSVGGSYNEQFF.

The CDR3 region has the DNA TGTGCCAGCAGAAATACGCGGGAGGCCTCCTACAATGAGCAGTTCTTC. This sequence encodes CASRNTREASYNEQFF. V and J are TRBV28 and TRBJ2-1; 8 bases map to TRBD2. This CDR3 has 16 amino acids. After removal of 6 bases from V and 0 bases from J, the junction contained 7 bases not matched to a gene. CDR1 is MDHEN, CDR2 SYDVKM, per germline.

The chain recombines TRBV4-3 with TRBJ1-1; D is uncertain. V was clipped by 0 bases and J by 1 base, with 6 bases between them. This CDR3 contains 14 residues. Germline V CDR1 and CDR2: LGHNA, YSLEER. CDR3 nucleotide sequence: TGCGCCAGCAGCCAAGATCTCGGGAACACTGAAGCTTTCTTT. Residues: CASSQDLGNTEAFF.

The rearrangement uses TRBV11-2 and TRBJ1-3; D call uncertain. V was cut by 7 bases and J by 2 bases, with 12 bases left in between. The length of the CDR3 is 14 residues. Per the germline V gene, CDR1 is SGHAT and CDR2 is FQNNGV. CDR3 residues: CASTPSGAGNTIYF. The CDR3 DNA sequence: TGTGCCAGCACCCCGTCCGGGGCTGGAAACACCATATATTTT. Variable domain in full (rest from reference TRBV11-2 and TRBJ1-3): EAGVAQSPRYKIIEKRQSVAFWCNPISGHATLYWYQQILGQGPKLLIQFQNNGVVDDSQLPKDRFSAERLKGVDSTLKIQPAKLEDSAVYLCASTPSGAGNTIYFGEGSWLTVV.

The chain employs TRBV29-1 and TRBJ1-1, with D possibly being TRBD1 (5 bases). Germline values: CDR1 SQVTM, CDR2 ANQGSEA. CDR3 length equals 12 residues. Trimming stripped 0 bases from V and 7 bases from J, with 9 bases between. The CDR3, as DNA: TGCAGCGTTGAAGATGGGACTAATGAAGCTTTCTTT. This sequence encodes CSVEDGTNEAFF.

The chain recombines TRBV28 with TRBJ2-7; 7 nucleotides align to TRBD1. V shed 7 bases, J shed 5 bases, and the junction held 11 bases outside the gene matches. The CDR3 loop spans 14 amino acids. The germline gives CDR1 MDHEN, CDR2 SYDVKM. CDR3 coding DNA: TGTGCCAGCAATTACCCCCGGGACAGACACGAGCAGTACTTC. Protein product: CASNYPRDRHEQYF.

DNA of the CDR3: TGTGCCTGGGGAACAGAAGATACGCAGTATTTT. It yields the protein CAWGTEDTQYF. The gene calls are TRBV30 and TRBJ2-3; unclear D gene. CDR1 is GTSNPN, CDR2 SVGIG, per germline (reference sequence). The V and J ends lost 5 bases and 5 bases respectively, with 8 bases between them. This CDR3 spans 11 amino acids.

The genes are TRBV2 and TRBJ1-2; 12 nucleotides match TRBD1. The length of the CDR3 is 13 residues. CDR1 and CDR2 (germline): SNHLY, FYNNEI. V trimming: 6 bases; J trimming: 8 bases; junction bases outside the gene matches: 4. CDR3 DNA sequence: TGTGCCAGCAGGGGACAGGGGGCGGGAGGCTACACCTTC. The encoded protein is CASRGQGAGGYTF.

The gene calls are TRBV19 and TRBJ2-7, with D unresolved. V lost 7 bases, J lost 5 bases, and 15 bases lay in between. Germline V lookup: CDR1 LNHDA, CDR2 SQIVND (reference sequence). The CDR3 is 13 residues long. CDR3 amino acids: CASIGPTRNEQYF. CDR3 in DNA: TGTGCCAGTATCGGTCCGACCCGGAACGAGCAGTACTTC.

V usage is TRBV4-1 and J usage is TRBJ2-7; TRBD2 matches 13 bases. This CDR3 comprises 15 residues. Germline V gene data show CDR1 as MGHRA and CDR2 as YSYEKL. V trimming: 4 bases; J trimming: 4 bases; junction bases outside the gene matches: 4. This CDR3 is CASSPTLAGGYEQYF. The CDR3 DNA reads TGCGCCAGCAGCCCGACACTAGCGGGAGGGTACGAGCAGTACTTC.

CDR3 nucleotides: TGCAGTGCGCCTACAGGGGCCGAGCAGTACTTC. Its translation is CSAPTGAEQYF. This chain uses TRBV20-1 with TRBJ2-7; TRBD1 agrees at 7 bases. CDR1 and CDR2 (germline): DFQATT, SNEGSKA (reference sequence). Trimming at V came to 6 bases and at J to 6 bases, leaving 5 bases not matched to a gene. This CDR3 has 11 amino acids.

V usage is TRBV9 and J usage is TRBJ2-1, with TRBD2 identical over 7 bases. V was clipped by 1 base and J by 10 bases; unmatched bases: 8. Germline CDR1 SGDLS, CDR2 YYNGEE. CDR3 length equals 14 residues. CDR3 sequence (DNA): TGTGCCAGCAGCGTACTAGCGGACTTAGGGGAGCAGTTCTTC. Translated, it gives CASSVLADLGEQFF.

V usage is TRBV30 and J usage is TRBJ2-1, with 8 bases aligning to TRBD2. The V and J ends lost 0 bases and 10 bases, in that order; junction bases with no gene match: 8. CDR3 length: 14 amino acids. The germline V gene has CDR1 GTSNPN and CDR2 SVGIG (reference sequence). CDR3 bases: TGTGCCTGGAGTGTAGGTAGCGGGATTGGGGAGCAGTTCTTC. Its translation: CAWSVGSGIGEQFF.

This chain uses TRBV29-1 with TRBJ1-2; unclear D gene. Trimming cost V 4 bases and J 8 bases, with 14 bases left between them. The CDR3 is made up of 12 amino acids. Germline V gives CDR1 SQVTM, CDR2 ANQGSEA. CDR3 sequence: CSVVDGGRGYTF. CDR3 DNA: TGCAGCGTTGTCGACGGAGGCAGGGGCTACACCTTC.

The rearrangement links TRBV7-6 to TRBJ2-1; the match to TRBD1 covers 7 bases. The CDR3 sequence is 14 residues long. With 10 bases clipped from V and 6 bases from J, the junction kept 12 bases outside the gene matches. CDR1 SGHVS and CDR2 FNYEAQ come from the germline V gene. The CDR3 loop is CATLSLNRGNEQFF. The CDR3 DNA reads TGTGCCACACTATCCTTGAACAGGGGCAATGAGCAGTTCTTC.